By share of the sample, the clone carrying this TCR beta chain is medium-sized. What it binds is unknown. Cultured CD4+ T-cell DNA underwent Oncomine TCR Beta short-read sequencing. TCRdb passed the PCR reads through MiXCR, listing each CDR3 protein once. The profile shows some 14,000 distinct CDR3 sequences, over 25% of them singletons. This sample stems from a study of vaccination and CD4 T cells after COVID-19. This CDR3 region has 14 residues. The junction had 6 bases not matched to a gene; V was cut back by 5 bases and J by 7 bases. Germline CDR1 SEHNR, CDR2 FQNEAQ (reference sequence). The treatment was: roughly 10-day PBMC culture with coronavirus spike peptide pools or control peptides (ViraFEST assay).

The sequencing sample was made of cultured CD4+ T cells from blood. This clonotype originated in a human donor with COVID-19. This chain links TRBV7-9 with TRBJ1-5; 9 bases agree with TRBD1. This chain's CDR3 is CASSDRGSAQPQHF. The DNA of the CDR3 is TGTGCCAGCAGCGACAGGGGGAGTGCCCAGCCCCAGCATTTT.